A selection of T cell receptor beta chains follows, all from one sample in a study. TCRdb processed the 5' RACE reads anew with MiXCR; each CDR3 protein has one entry. Here the sample spans tens of thousands of distinct CDR3 sequences, around 28% being singletons. Source material: tumor-infiltrating memory CD4+ T cells sorted from the breast tumor. These receptors were collected from a female donor with breast cancer. Both conserved end residues are part of each CDR3. The D gene is left open where the match is weak. Only some rows state a clone size, as once, few, many or a class for expanded clones.

size	D	V	J	DNA	CDR3
.	.	TRBV7-2	TRBJ1-4	TGTGCCAGCAGCTTCAGCGGTGGTAATGAAAAACTGTTTTTT	CASSFSGGNEKLFF
many	TRBD1	TRBV6-5	TRBJ1-2	TGTGCCAGCAGAAAAAGACAGGGGGGCGGCTACACCTTC	CASRKRQGGGYTF
medium-sized	.	TRBV5-6	TRBJ2-6	TGTGCCAGCAGCTTGGAAAAAGCCGGGTCTGGGGCCAACGTCCTGACTTTC	CASSLEKAGSGANVLTF
few	TRBD2	TRBV7-9	TRBJ2-5	TGTGCCAGCAGCAAAAGGCAAGCGGGGATACAAGAGACCCAGTACTTC	CASSKRQAGIQETQYF
.	.	TRBV7-2	TRBJ1-5	TGTGCTAGCAGCCAGGGAGGGCTTAGCAATCAGCCCCAGCATTTT	CASSQGGLSNQPQHF
few	TRBD1	TRBV7-2	TRBJ1-3	TGTGCCAGCAGCAAACGAGATCCGGGACAGGGCTCTGGAAACACCATATATTTT	CASSKRDPGQGSGNTIYF
.	TRBD2	TRBV7-8	TRBJ2-5	TGTGCCAGCAAAAGGCGGGAGGAATGGGAGACCCAGTACTTC	CASKRREEWETQYF
many	.	TRBV6-5	TRBJ1-2	TGTGCCAGCAGTTACGGGTTAGGCGGCTACACCTTC	CASSYGLGGYTF
.	.	TRBV7-9	TRBJ1-6	TGTGCCAGCAGCAGGACTGCCAATTCACCCCTCCACTTT	CASSRTANSPLHF
.	.	TRBV5-1	TRBJ1-5	TGCGCCAGCAGCCCCGGTGAAAACCTCAATCAGCCCCAGCATTTT	CASSPGENLNQPQHF
few	TRBD1	TRBV11-2	TRBJ2-1	TGTGCCAGCAGCCTCGGGACAGCGCAGTTCTTC	CASSLGTAQFF
.	.	TRBV12-3/TRBV12-4	TRBJ2-1	TGTGCCAGCAGTTTCGGGACAATCGGGCAGCTCTTC	CASSFGTIGQLF
few	TRBD1	TRBV7-6	TRBJ2-1	TGTGCCAGCAGCTTGGACAGGGGTACCTACAATGAGCAGTTCTTC	CASSLDRGTYNEQFF
.	TRBD2	TRBV10-3	TRBJ2-3	TGTGCCATCAGTGAAGCGGGGGGGAGCACAGATACGCAGTATTTT	CAISEAGGSTDTQYF